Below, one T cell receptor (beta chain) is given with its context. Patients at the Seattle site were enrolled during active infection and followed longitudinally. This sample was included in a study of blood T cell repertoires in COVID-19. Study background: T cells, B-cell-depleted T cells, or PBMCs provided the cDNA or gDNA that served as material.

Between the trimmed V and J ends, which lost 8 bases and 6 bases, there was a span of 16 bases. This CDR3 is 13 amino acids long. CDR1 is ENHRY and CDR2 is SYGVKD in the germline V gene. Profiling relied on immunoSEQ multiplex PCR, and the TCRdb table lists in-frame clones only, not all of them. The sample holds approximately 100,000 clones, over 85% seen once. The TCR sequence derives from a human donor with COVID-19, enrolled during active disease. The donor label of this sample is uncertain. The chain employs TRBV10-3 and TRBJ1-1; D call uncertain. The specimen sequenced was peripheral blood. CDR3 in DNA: TGTGCCATCCGCGCAAGTTTGGGCCCTGAAGCTTTCTTT. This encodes CAIRASLGPEAFF.